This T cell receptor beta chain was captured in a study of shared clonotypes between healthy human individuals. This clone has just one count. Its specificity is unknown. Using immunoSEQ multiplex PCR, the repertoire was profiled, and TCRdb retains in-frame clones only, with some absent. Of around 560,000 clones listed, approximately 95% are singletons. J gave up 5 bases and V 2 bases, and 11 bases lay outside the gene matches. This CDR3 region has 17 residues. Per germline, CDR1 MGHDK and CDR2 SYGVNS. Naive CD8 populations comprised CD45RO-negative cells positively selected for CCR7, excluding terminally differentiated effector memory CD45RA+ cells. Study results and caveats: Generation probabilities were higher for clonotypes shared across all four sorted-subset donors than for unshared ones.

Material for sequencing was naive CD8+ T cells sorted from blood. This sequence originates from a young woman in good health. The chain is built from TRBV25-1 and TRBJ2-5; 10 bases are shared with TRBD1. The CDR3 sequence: CASSEQYPTGGSETQYF. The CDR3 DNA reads TGTGCCAGCAGTGAACAATACCCGACAGGGGGCAGCGAGACCCAGTACTTC.